The 32 T cell receptor beta chains listed next were all sequenced from one sample in a study of blood T cell repertoires in COVID-19. Method: immunoSEQ multiplex PCR; TCRdb's copy keeps in-frame clones and lacks some. The table has 50,000 to 65,000 clones, 75% to 90% seen once. Sequencing was performed on peripheral blood. Source of these receptors: a human donor in a cohort sampled during active COVID-19.

This chain uses TRBV2 with TRBJ1-4, with 11 bases fitting TRBD1. J was trimmed by 7 bases and V by 7 bases; bases with no gene match: 8. The CDR3 covers 15 residues. Per the germline V gene, CDR1 is SNHLY and CDR2 is FYNNEI. The chain's CDR3 is CASIKRTGGGEKLFF. CDR3 DNA sequence: TGTGCCAGCATTAAGAGGACAGGGGGCGGTGAAAAACTGTTTTTT.

The genes are TRBV3-1 (or the pseudogene TRBV3-2) and TRBJ1-1; 7 bases are a match to TRBD1. V was clipped by 4 bases and J by 4 bases; unmatched bases: 12. Germline CDR1 reads LGHDT; CDR2 reads YNNKEL (reference sequence). The CDR3 is 16 amino acids. CDR3 nucleotides: TGTGCCAGCAGCCCCCCCCGACAGGGACTGGGCACTGAAGCTTTCTTT. Its translation is CASSPPRQGLGTEAFF.

The V call is TRBV5-4, the J call TRBJ1-2, with 10 positions matching TRBD1. CDR1 is SGHNT and CDR2 is YYREEE in the germline V gene (reference sequence). After removal of 4 bases from V and 3 bases from J, the junction contained 21 bases not matched to a gene. CDR3 size: 20 residues. The CDR3 is CASSGGGASGLGTGDYGYTF. The CDR3 DNA is TGTGCCAGCAGCGGCGGAGGCGCGTCGGGGTTAGGGACAGGGGACTATGGCTACACCTTC. Full variable domain (rest looked up from reference TRBV5-4 and TRBJ1-2): ETGVTQSPTHLIKTRGQQVTLRCSSQSGHNTVSWYQQALGQGPQFIFQYYREEENGRGNFPPRFSGLQFPNYSSELNVNALELDDSALYLCASSGGGASGLGTGDYGYTFGSGTRLTVV.

This clone came up once. The chain carries TRBV7-3 and TRBJ2-1; a possible D gene is TRBD1 (6 bases). The CDR3 contains 13 residues. Trimming removed 5 bases from V and 3 bases from J, with 8 bases in between. The germline V gene encodes CDR1 SGHTA and CDR2 FQGTGA. In DNA, the CDR3 is TGTGCCAGCAGCCAGGACAGCTACAATGAGCAGTTCTTC. Protein sequence: CASSQDSYNEQFF.

V is TRBV28 and J is TRBJ2-6; TRBD1 agrees at 8 bases. V gave up 6 bases and J gave up 1 base; unmatched junction bases: 14. Looked up from germline, CDR1 is MDHEN and CDR2 is SYDVKM. CDR3 size: 19 residues. This CDR3 is CASSPRLGTGTSGANVLTF. CDR3 in DNA: TGTGCCAGCAGCCCACGACTCGGGACAGGTACATCTGGGGCCAACGTCCTGACTTTC.

The chain uses TRBV18 and TRBJ1-3; TRBD1 agrees at 8 bases. This CDR3 has 16 residues. Germline V lookup: CDR1 KGHSH, CDR2 LQKENI. J lost 3 bases, V lost 3 bases, and 7 bases had no gene match. CDR3 DNA sequence: TGTGCCAGCTCACCCAGCCCAGGGGGCATTGGAAACACCATATATTTT. Protein sequence: CASSPSPGGIGNTIYF.

The chain couples TRBV6-5 to TRBJ2-7; 9 nucleotides align to TRBD1. Germline assignment: CDR1 MNHEY and CDR2 SVGAGI. The V segment lost 6 bases and the J segment 3 bases; nucleotides outside the gene matches: 9. This CDR3 region has 15 residues. This chain's CDR3 is CASRTSGTGSYEQYF. The CDR3 nucleotides read TGTGCCAGCAGAACATCCGGGACAGGGAGCTACGAGCAGTACTTC.

This sequence joins TRBV9 and TRBJ2-3; D ambiguous. CDR1 and CDR2 (germline): SGDLS, YYNGEE. The CDR3 consists of 14 residues. The V and J ends lost 0 bases and 1 base respectively, with 6 bases between them. CDR3 DNA sequence: TGTGCCAGCAGCGTAGGTTATCGCACAGATACGCAGTATTTT. It codes for CASSVGYRTDTQYF.

The chain links TRBV6-2 or TRBV6-3 to TRBJ2-1; the D gene is possibly TRBD1 (5 bases). The CDR3 is 12 residues long. Germline CDR1 MNHEY, CDR2 SVGEGT. With 2 bases removed from V and 14 bases from J, the gap between germline ends came to 13 bases. CDR3 loop: CASSYPQGNEFF. In nucleotides, the CDR3 is TGTGCCAGCAGTTACCCCCAGGGCAATGAGTTCTTC.

V is TRBV11-3 and J is TRBJ2-1, with TRBD2 as a possible D gene (5 bases). The CDR3 spans 14 residues. The germline V gene encodes CDR1 SGHNT and CDR2 YENEEA. Between the trimmed V and J ends, which lost 1 base and 9 bases, there was a span of 13 bases. The CDR3 loop reads CASSLVPAGGEQFF. The CDR3 DNA reads TGTGCCAGCAGCTTAGTGCCCGCGGGCGGTGAGCAGTTCTTC.

The V and J genes are TRBV2 and TRBJ1-1, with 7 bases lining up with TRBD1. Unmatched junction bases numbered 9, after V lost 7 bases and J lost 1 base. Germline V gene sequence: CDR1 SNHLY, CDR2 FYNNEI. The CDR3 covers 15 residues. The CDR3 nucleotides are TGTGCCAGCACCCTCGGCGGGACAGCGAACACTGAAGCTTTCTTT. As protein: CASTLGGTANTEAFF.

The V and J genes are TRBV12-5 and TRBJ1-6; TRBD1 might be the D (6 bases). The V gene lost 6 bases and the J gene lost 14 bases, with 14 bases spanning the gap. Germline V gene lookup returns CDR1 LGHNT and CDR2 FRNRAP. The CDR3 totals 12 residues. CDR3 sequence (DNA): TGTGCTAGTGGCACTGGACAGTCATCCCTCCACTTT. This encodes CASGTGQSSLHF.

The gene calls are TRBV28 and TRBJ2-7, with 8 positions matching TRBD2. Germline V gives CDR1 MDHEN, CDR2 SYDVKM. With 4 bases clipped from V and 0 bases from J, the junction kept 5 bases outside the gene matches. This CDR3 is built from 15 residues. The CDR3 nucleotides read TGTGCCAGCAGTTCCGCCGGGACTAGCTCCTACGAGCAGTACTTC. It specifies CASSSAGTSSYEQYF.

The chain employs TRBV12-5 and TRBJ1-5; no reliable D call. CDR3 length: 13 residues. Germline V gene sequence: CDR1 LGHNT, CDR2 FRNRAP. V was trimmed by 3 bases and J by 7 bases, leaving 10 bases between them. The CDR3 spells CASGFLEAQPQHF. CDR3 in DNA: TGTGCTAGTGGTTTTCTCGAAGCCCAGCCCCAGCATTTT.

Note on this clone: The junction departs from germline at one end; a sequencing error may be responsible. V usage is TRBV28 and J usage is TRBJ2-3; D is perhaps TRBD1 (6 bases). This CDR3 comprises 18 residues. Germline assignment: CDR1 MDHEN and CDR2 SYDVKM. CDR3 DNA: TGTGCCAGCAGTTTGGGAGTCCGGGACAAAATAATCACAGCTACGCAGTATTTT. Its protein is CASSLGVRDKIITATQYF.

This chain joins TRBV28 and TRBJ1-1; D remains ambiguous. Germline-derived CDR1 and CDR2 are MDHEN and SYDVKM. This CDR3 spans 12 amino acids. The germline V and J ends were trimmed by 2 bases and 11 bases, with 12 bases remaining between them. The CDR3 reads CASSLTGIGAFF. As DNA, the CDR3 is TGTGCCAGCAGTTTAACGGGAATAGGGGCTTTCTTT. Full variable domain (rest looked up from reference TRBV28 and TRBJ1-1): DVKVTQSSRYLVKRTGEKVFLECVQDMDHENMFWYRQDPGLGLRLIYFSYDVKMKEKGDIPEGYSVSREKKERFSLILESASTNQTSMYLCASSLTGIGAFFGQGTRLTVV.

The genes are TRBV6-5 and TRBJ2-3; the D is unclear. Germline V gene lookup returns CDR1 MNHEY and CDR2 SVGAGI. V shed 6 bases and J shed 6 bases, with 7 bases lying between them. The CDR3 consists of 11 residues. CDR3 residues: CASRSTDTQYF. The CDR3 DNA reads as TGTGCCAGCAGGTCTACCGATACGCAGTATTTT.

This clone is a singleton in its sample. CDR3 sequence (DNA): TGTGCCTGGAGGGCTTTACCCTACGAGCAGTACTTC. Translating gives CAWRALPYEQYF. This chain joins TRBV30 and TRBJ2-7; D is unclear. The CDR3 spans 12 residues. The germline V gene encodes CDR1 GTSNPN and CDR2 SVGIG (reference sequence). Trimming removed 3 bases from V and 2 bases from J, with 8 bases in between.

CDR3 nucleotide sequence: TGTGCCAGCAGCTCCGGGACTAGCGGACTTTTGGTCGGGGAGACCCAGTACTTC. Protein product: CASSSGTSGLLVGETQYF. The V call is TRBV5-4, the J call TRBJ2-5; 11 bases agree with TRBD2. Trimming cost V 3 bases and J 5 bases; bases outside gene matches: 15. Germline V gene sequence: CDR1 SGHNT, CDR2 YYREEE (reference sequence). This CDR3 comprises 18 residues.

The chain recombines TRBV15 with TRBJ2-1; D is possibly TRBD1 (5 bases). V lost 0 bases and J 5 bases, leaving 14 bases between the germline ends. The CDR3 has 16 residues. In germline, CDR1 is LNHNV, CDR2 YYDKDF (reference sequence). CDR3 nucleotides: TGTGCCACCAGCAGAGAGTTAGGGGATCAAGACAATGAGCAGTTCTTC. This sequence encodes CATSRELGDQDNEQFF.

V usage is TRBV3-1 (or the pseudogene TRBV3-2) and J usage is TRBJ1-4, with D unresolved. Germline assignment: CDR1 LGHDT and CDR2 YNNKEL (reference sequence). The CDR3 contains 15 residues. V lost 4 bases to trimming and J lost 0 bases, with 9 bases between them. CDR3 bases: TGTGCCAGCAGCCTCAGGTTTGCAACTAATGAAAAACTGTTTTTT. It translates to CASSLRFATNEKLFF.

The rearrangement joins TRBV3-1 (or the pseudogene TRBV3-2) to TRBJ2-1; TRBD2 is a possible D gene (6 bases). From germline, CDR1 is LGHDT and CDR2 YNNKEL (reference sequence). With 4 bases removed from V and 4 bases from J, the gap between germline ends came to 17 bases. The CDR3 has 16 amino acids. The DNA of the CDR3 is TGTGCCAGCAGCCCCCAACGTAGCGGTACTTACAATGAGCAGTTCTTC. Translating gives CASSPQRSGTYNEQFF.

This chain connects TRBV2 to TRBJ1-4; TRBD1 might be the D (6 bases). The germline V and J ends were trimmed by 5 bases and 0 bases, with 7 bases remaining between them. Per the germline V gene, CDR1 is SNHLY and CDR2 is FYNNEI. This CDR3 region has 14 residues. The CDR3 region is CASSRQATNEKLFF. The CDR3 nucleotides are TGTGCCAGCAGTCGACAGGCAACTAATGAAAAACTGTTTTTT.

This sequence joins TRBV28 and TRBJ1-2, with D perhaps matching TRBD1 (5 bases). CDR3 length: 16 amino acids. Trimming shortened V by 5 bases and J by 5 bases, and 21 bases separated the two germline ends. The germline V gene encodes CDR1 MDHEN and CDR2 SYDVKM. CDR3 bases: TGTGCCAGCAGTATTGGGACTCCGAGCGACCCATATGGCTACACCTTC. It yields the protein CASSIGTPSDPYGYTF.

The chain recombines TRBV27 with TRBJ1-5, with D unclear. This CDR3 spans 13 amino acids. Germline V gene data show CDR1 as MNHEY and CDR2 as SMNVEV (reference sequence). The V end was cut by 6 bases, the J end by 5 bases, with 11 bases between. CDR3 bases: TGTGCCAGCAGCCCAACGGGGTATCAGCCCCAGCATTTT. This sequence encodes CASSPTGYQPQHF.

This CDR3 is CAWSVGGTGSQPQHF. The CDR3 nucleotides are TGTGCCTGGAGTGTTGGCGGGACAGGGAGCCAGCCCCAGCATTTT. The chain links TRBV30 to TRBJ1-5; 9 bases are a match to TRBD1. The CDR3 is 15 amino acids. V lost 0 bases to trimming and J lost 7 bases; unmatched junction nucleotides: 7. Germline loops: CDR1 GTSNPN, CDR2 SVGIG (reference sequence).

The chain has TRBV19 and TRBJ2-2; 8 nucleotides align to TRBD1. The CDR3 loop spans 14 amino acids. The germline V gene has CDR1 LNHDA and CDR2 SQIVND (reference sequence). V lost 7 bases and J lost 9; bases outside the gene matches: 10. CDR3 DNA sequence: TGTGCCAGTACTCGGACAGGGCTGACCCGGGAGCTGTTTTTT. Protein sequence: CASTRTGLTRELFF.

This clone was found once. The rearrangement uses TRBV30 and TRBJ1-2, with TRBD1 as a possible D gene (5 bases). Per the germline V gene, CDR1 is GTSNPN and CDR2 is SVGIG (reference sequence). The CDR3 spans 11 residues. V dropped 7 bases and J dropped 4 bases, with 10 bases sitting between them. The CDR3 nucleotides read TGTGCCTTAGGGGTAGGCTATGGCTACACCTTC. Its translation is CALGVGYGYTF.

The rearrangement links TRBV10-3 to TRBJ2-3, with D hard to call. The CDR3 covers 16 residues. V was shortened by 0 bases and J by 8 bases, with 18 bases between the two germline ends. From germline, CDR1 is ENHRY and CDR2 SYGVKD. CDR3 protein: CAISESWATFPFTQYF. DNA of the CDR3: TGTGCCATCAGTGAGTCTTGGGCCACCTTCCCGTTTACGCAGTATTTT.

CDR3 in DNA: TGTGCCAGCAGCCTTACCGGGACAGAGTCATATGGCTACACCTTC. Translating it yields CASSLTGTESYGYTF. This chain joins TRBV6-5 and TRBJ1-2; 7 bases fit TRBD1. Trimming removed 6 bases from V and 5 bases from J; junction bases left unmatched: 12. Germline V gene sequence: CDR1 MNHEY, CDR2 SVGAGI. The CDR3 contains 15 residues.

V and J are TRBV9 and TRBJ2-1; 7 bases match TRBD2. CDR1 is SGDLS and CDR2 is YYNGEE in the germline V gene. The CDR3 is made up of 15 amino acids. V gave up 0 bases and J gave up 4 bases; unmatched junction bases: 4. The CDR3 is CASSVGGGGYNEQFF. The CDR3 DNA follows: TGTGCCAGCAGCGTAGGTGGGGGAGGGTACAATGAGCAGTTCTTC. Complete variable domain (other parts from reference TRBV9 and TRBJ2-1): DSGVTQTPKHLITATGQRVTLRCSPRSGDLSVYWYQQSLDQGLQFLIQYYNGEERAKGNILERFSAQQFPDLHSELNLSSLELGDSALYFCASSVGGGGYNEQFFGPGTRLTVL.

The V gene is TRBV27, the J gene TRBJ2-1, with 14 bases matching TRBD2. This CDR3 comprises 15 residues. Per the germline V gene, CDR1 is MNHEY and CDR2 is SMNVEV (reference sequence). J gave up 12 bases and V 5 bases, and 9 bases lay outside the gene matches. The CDR3 sequence is CASSVPGLAGVGQFF. The CDR3, as DNA: TGTGCCAGCAGTGTACCGGGACTAGCGGGAGTCGGGCAGTTCTTC.